The present entry profiles one TCR beta chain with its context. Its antigen is not known. The data were taken from a study of shared clonotypes between healthy human individuals. In the study overall: Each donor contributed plates that comprised three CD4 naive, three CD4 memory, two CD8 naive and one CD8 memory.

The authors split each subset's genomic DNA evenly across several immunoSEQ plates. Using immunoSEQ multiplex PCR, the repertoire was profiled, and TCRdb retains in-frame clones only, with some absent. In the table there are 1,100,000 or so clones, about 84% of which are singletons. The V gene lost 5 bases and the J gene lost 4 bases, with 14 bases spanning the gap. The CDR3 is made up of 14 amino acids. Germline CDR1 reads SGHTA; CDR2 reads FQGNSA. Broader study findings: Sampling involved blood alone; tissue repertoires likely differ. With few donors, the genetic and exposure-history diversity represented was limited.

The source of this sequence is a man aged 18-30 years in good health. Some clones in this sample may be carry-over from other donors' samples. The source material was memory CD4+ T cells from PBMCs. Specified subset: CD45RA-negative fraction. The J gene is TRBJ1-2, the V gene TRBV7-2, with D possibly TRBD1 on 5 matching bases. The CDR3 here is CASSTAGGSYGYTF. The CDR3 DNA follows: TGTGCCAGCAGCACTGCGGGGGGGAGCTATGGCTACACCTTC.